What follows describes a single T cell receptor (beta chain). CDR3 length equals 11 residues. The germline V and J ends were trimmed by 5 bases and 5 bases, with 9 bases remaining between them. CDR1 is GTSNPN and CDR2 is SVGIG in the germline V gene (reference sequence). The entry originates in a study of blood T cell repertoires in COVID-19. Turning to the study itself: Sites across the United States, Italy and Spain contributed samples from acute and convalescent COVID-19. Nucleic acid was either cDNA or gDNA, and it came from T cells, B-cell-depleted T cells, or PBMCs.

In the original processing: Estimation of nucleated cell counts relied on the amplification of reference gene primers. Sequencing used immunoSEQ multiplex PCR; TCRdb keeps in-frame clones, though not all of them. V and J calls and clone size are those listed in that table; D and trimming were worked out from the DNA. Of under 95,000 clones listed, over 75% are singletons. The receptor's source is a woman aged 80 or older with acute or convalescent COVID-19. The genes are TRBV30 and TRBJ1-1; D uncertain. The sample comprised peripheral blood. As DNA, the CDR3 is TGTGCCTGGGGCAGTTTAACTGAAGCTTTCTTT. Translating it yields CAWGSLTEAFF.